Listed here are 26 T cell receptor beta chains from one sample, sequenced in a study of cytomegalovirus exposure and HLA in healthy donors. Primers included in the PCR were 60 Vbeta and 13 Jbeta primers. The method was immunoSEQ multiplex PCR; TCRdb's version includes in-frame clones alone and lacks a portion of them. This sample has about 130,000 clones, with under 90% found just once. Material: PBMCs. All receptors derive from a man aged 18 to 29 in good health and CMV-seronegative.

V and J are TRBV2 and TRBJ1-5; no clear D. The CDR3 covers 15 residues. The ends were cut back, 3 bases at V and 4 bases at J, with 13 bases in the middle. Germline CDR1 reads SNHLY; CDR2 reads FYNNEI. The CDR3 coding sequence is TGTGCCAGCAGTGATGCTACAGTACCAAATCAGCCCCAGCATTTT. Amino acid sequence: CASSDATVPNQPQHF.

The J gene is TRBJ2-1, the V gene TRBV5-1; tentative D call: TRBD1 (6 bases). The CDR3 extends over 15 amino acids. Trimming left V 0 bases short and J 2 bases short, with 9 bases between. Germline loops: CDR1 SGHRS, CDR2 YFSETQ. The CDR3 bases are TGCGCCAGCAGCTTGGAAGGGGGAGCCTACAATGAGCAGTTCTTC. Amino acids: CASSLEGGAYNEQFF.

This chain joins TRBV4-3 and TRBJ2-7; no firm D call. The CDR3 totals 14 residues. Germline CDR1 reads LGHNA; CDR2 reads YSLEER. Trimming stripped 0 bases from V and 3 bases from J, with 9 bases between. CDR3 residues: CASSQDWSFYEQYF. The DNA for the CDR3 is TGCGCCAGCAGCCAAGATTGGAGTTTCTACGAGCAGTACTTC.

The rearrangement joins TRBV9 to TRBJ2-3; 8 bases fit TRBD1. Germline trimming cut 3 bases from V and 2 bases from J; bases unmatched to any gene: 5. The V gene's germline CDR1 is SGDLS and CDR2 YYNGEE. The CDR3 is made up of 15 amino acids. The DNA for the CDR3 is TGTGCCAGCAGCGCGGGGGACAGGAACACAGATACGCAGTATTTT. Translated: CASSAGDRNTDTQYF.

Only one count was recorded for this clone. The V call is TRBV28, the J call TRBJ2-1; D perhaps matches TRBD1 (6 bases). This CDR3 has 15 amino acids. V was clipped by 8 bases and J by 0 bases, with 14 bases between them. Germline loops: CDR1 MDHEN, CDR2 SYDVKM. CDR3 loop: CASLNQGNSYNEQFF. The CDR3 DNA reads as TGTGCCAGCTTAAATCAGGGGAACTCCTACAATGAGCAGTTCTTC.

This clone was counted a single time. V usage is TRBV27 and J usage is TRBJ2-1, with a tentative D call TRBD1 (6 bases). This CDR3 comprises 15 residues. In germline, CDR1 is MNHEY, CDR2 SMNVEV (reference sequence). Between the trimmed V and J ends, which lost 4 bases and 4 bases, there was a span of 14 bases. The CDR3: CASSSRGRGYNEQFF. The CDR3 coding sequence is TGTGCCAGCAGTTCACGCGGCAGGGGTTACAATGAGCAGTTCTTC.

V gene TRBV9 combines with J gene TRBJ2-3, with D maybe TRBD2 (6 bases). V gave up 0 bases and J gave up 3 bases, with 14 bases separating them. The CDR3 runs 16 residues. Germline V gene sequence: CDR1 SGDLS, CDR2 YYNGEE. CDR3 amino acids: CASSVGNPGDTDTQYF. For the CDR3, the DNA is TGTGCCAGCAGCGTAGGTAATCCGGGGGATACAGATACGCAGTATTTT.

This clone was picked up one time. The CDR3 DNA is TGTGCCAGCAGCGTAGCAGCGCATAGCACAGATACGCAGTATTTT. Translating gives CASSVAAHSTDTQYF. V usage is TRBV9 and J usage is TRBJ2-3, with unresolved D. Trimming removed 0 bases from V and 0 bases from J, with 8 bases in between. The CDR3 is made up of 15 amino acids. The germline CDR1 and CDR2 sequences are SGDLS and YYNGEE.

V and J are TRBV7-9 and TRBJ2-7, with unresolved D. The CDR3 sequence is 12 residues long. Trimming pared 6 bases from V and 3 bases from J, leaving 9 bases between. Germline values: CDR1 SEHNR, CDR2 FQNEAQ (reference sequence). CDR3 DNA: TGTGCCAGCAGTCAGTCAAGCTACGAGCAGTACTTC. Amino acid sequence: CASSQSSYEQYF.

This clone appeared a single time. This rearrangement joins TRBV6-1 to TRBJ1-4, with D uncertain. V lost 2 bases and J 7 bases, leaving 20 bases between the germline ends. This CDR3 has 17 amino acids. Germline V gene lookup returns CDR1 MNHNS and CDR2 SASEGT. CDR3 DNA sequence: TGTGCCAGCAGTGAATTAGCGGGTGGCAGTCTACTTGAAAAACTGTTTTTT. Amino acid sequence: CASSELAGGSLLEKLFF.

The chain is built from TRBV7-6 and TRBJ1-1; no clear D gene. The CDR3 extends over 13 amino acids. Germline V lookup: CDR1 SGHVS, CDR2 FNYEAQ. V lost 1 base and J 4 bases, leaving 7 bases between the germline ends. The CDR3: CASSLGDFTEAFF. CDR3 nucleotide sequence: TGTGCCAGCAGCTTAGGCGATTTCACTGAAGCTTTCTTT.

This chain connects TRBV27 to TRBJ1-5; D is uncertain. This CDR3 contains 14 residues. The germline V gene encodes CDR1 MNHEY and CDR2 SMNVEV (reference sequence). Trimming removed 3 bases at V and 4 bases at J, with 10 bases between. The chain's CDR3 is CASSLTGMNQPQHF. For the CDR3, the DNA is TGTGCCAGCAGTTTGACGGGGATGAATCAGCCCCAGCATTTT.

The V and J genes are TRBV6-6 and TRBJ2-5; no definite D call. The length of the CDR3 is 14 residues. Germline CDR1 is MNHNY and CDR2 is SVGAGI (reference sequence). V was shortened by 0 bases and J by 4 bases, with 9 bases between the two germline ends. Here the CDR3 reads CASSYSPELETQYF. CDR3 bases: TGTGCCAGCAGTTACTCCCCGGAGCTAGAGACCCAGTACTTC.

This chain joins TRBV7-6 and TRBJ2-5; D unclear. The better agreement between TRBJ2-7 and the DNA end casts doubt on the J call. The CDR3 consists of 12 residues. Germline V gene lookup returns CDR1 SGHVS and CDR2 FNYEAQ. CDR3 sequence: CASSLAPYEQYF. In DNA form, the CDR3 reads TGTGCCAGCAGCTTAGCCCCCTACGAGCAGTACTTC.

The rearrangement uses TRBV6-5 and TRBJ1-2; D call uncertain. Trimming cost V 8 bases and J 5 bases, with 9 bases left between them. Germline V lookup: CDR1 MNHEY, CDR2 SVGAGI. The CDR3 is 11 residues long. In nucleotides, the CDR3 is TGTGCCAGCTCCCCCGGGTATGGCTACACCTTC. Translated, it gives CASSPGYGYTF.

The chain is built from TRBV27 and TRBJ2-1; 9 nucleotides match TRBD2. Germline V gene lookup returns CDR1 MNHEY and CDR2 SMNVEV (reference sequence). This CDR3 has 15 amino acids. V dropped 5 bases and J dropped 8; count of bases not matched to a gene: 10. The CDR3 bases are TGTGCCAGCAGTCTCGGGACTAGCCGGGGGGATGAGCAGTTCTTC. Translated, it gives CASSLGTSRGDEQFF.

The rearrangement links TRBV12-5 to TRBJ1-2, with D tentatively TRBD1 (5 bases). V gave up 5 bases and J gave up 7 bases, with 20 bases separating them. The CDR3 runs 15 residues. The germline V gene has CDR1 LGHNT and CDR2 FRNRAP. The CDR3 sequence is CASGHGTPEVGGYTF. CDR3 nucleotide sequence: TGTGCTAGTGGTCACGGGACTCCTGAAGTTGGTGGCTACACCTTC.

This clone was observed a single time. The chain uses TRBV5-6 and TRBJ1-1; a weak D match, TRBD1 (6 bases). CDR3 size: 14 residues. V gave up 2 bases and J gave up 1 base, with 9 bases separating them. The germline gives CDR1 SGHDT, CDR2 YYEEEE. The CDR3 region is CASSFPTGNTEAFF. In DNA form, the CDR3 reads TGTGCCAGCAGCTTTCCGACAGGGAACACTGAAGCTTTCTTT. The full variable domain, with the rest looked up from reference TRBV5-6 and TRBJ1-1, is DAGVTQSPTHLIKTRGQQVTLRCSPKSGHDTVSWYQQALGQGPQFIFQYYEEEERQRGNFPDRFSGHQFPNYSSELNVNALLLGDSALYLCASSFPTGNTEAFFGQGTRLTVV.

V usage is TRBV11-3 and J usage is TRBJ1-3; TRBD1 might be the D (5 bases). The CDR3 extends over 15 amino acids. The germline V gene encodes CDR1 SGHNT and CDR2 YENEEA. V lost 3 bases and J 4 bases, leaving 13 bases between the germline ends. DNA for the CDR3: TGTGCCAGCAGCTTGTCCGGGACTCCCGGAAACACCATATATTTT. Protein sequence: CASSLSGTPGNTIYF.

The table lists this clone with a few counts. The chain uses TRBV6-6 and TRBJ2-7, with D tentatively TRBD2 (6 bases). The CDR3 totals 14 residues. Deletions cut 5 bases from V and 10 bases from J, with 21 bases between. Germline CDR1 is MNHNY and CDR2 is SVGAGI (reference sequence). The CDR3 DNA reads TGTGCCAGCAGTCAGCGAGCCGGGACTCATCCCCAGTACTTC. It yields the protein CASSQRAGTHPQYF.

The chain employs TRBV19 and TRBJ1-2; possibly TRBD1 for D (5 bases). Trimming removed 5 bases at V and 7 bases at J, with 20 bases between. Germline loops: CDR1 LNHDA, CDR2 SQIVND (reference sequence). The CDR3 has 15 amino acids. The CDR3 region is CASSLRTGHPGGYTF. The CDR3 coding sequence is TGTGCCAGTAGTTTGCGCACAGGACACCCTGGTGGCTACACCTTC. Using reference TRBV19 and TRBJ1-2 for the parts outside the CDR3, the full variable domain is DGGITQSPKYLFRKEGQNVTLSCEQNLNHDAMYWYRQDPGQGLRLIYYSQIVNDFQKGDIAEGYSVSREKKESFPLTVTSAQKNPTAFYLCASSLRTGHPGGYTFGSGTRLTVV.

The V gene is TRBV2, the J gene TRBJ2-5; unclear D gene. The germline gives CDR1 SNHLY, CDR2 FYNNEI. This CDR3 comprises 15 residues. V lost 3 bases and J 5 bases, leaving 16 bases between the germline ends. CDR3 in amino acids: CASSESLTLRETQYF. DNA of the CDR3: TGTGCCAGCAGTGAGAGTTTAACTCTCCGGGAGACCCAGTACTTC.

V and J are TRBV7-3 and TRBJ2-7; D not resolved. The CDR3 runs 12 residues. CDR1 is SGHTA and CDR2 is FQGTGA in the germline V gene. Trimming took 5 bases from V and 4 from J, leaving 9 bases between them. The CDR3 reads CASSPNGYEQYF. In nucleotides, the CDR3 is TGTGCCAGCAGCCCCAACGGGTACGAGCAGTACTTC.

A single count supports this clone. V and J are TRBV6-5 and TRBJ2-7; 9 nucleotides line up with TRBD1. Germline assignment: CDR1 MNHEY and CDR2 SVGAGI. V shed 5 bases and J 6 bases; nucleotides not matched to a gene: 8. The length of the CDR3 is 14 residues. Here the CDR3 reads CASSPSGTGLEQYF. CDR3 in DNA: TGTGCCAGCAGTCCTTCCGGGACAGGGCTCGAGCAGTACTTC.

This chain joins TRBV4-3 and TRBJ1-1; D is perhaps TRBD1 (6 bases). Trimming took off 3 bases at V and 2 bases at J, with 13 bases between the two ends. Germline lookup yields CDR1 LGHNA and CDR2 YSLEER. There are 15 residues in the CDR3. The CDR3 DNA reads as TGCGCCAGCAGCCAGGGGGAACAGGGAAACACTGAAGCTTTCTTT. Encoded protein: CASSQGEQGNTEAFF.

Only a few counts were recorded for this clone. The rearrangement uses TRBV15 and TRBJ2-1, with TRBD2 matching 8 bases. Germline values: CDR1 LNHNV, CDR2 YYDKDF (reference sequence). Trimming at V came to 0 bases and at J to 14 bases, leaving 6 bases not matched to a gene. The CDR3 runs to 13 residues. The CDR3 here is CATSRDWTSPEFF. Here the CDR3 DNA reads TGTGCCACCAGCAGAGATTGGACTAGCCCAGAGTTCTTC.